Listed here are 21 T cell receptor beta chains from one sample, sequenced in a study of blood T cell repertoires in COVID-19. Clones were sequenced by immunoSEQ multiplex PCR, and TCRdb holds only the in-frame ones, with some missing. This sample has around 300,000 clones, with about 83% found just once. Sequencing input: PBMCs or T cells enriched from blood (not recorded which). These receptor sequences come from a woman aged 40 to 50 who had recovered from COVID-19.

The V gene is TRBV28, the J gene TRBJ2-7; TRBD2 aligns across 7 bases. CDR1 MDHEN and CDR2 SYDVKM come from the germline V gene. The J segment lost 2 bases and the V segment lost 6 bases, leaving 7 bases of the junction unmatched. This CDR3 region has 14 residues. In DNA, the CDR3 is TGTGCCAGCAGGCTGGAGGGAGGGCCCTACGAGCAGTACTTC. It translates to CASRLEGGPYEQYF.

V usage is TRBV12-3 or TRBV12-4 and J usage is TRBJ1-1; D uncertain. The CDR3 loop spans 13 amino acids. V lost 5 bases, J lost 2 bases, and 9 bases lay in between. The DNA of the CDR3 is TGTGCCAGCAGTCCCCTACCTAACACTGAAGCTTTCTTT. Translating gives CASSPLPNTEAFF.

V usage is TRBV29-1 and J usage is TRBJ2-3, with 7 bases matching TRBD2. CDR3 length: 14 residues. J gave up 4 bases and V 7 bases, and 11 bases lay outside the gene matches. The germline V gene encodes CDR1 SQVTM and CDR2 ANQGSEA. CDR3 bases: TGCAGCGGGGAAGGCCTAGCGGAAGCAGATACGCAGTATTTT. As protein: CSGEGLAEADTQYF.

V gene TRBV11-2 combines with J gene TRBJ2-1; a possible D gene is TRBD2 (7 bases). The V gene lost 1 base and the J gene lost 8 bases, with 12 bases spanning the gap. The CDR3 contains 14 residues. CDR1 is SGHAT, CDR2 FQNNGV, per germline. The CDR3 bases are TGTGCCAGCAGCTTAGTAGTAGGGGGGGATGAGCAGTTCTTC. This sequence encodes CASSLVVGGDEQFF. Using reference TRBV11-2 and TRBJ2-1 for the parts outside the CDR3, the full variable domain is EAGVAQSPRYKIIEKRQSVAFWCNPISGHATLYWYQQILGQGPKLLIQFQNNGVVDDSQLPKDRFSAERLKGVDSTLKIQPAKLEDSAVYLCASSLVVGGDEQFFGPGTRLTVL.

The V call is TRBV7-2, the J call TRBJ2-7; 8 positions agree with TRBD1. Trimming at V came to 5 bases and at J to 6 bases, leaving 9 bases not matched to a gene. The CDR3 is 14 residues long. CDR1 and CDR2 from the germline V gene are SGHTA and FQGNSA. The CDR3 bases are TGTGCCAGCAGCCCCGGACAGGGCCTCACCGAGCAGTACTTC. It codes for CASSPGQGLTEQYF.

The chain employs TRBV19 and TRBJ2-2; TRBD1 is a possible D gene (5 bases). With 5 bases removed from V and 6 bases from J, the gap between germline ends came to 13 bases. The CDR3 length is 14 residues. The germline V gene has CDR1 LNHDA and CDR2 SQIVND (reference sequence). The CDR3 reads CASSLTAGSGELFF. The CDR3 region has the DNA TGTGCCAGTAGTCTCACCGCAGGGTCCGGGGAGCTGTTTTTT.

The V gene is TRBV5-5, the J gene TRBJ1-6, with D hard to call. The CDR3 loop spans 16 amino acids. Germline assignment: CDR1 SGHKS and CDR2 YYEKEE (reference sequence). The V end was cut by 5 bases, the J end by 2 bases, with 14 bases between. CDR3 in DNA: TGTGCCAGCAGTCTGGGTAGGGAGACCTATAATTCACCCCTCCACTTT. Translated: CASSLGRETYNSPLHF.

V usage is TRBV5-1 and J usage is TRBJ2-7; 8 bases match TRBD1. The CDR3 sequence is 15 residues long. V gave up 0 bases and J gave up 2 bases; unmatched junction bases: 4. Germline loops: CDR1 SGHRS, CDR2 YFSETQ. CDR3: CASSLVLDRAYEQYF. CDR3 in DNA: TGCGCCAGCAGCTTGGTGTTGGACAGGGCCTACGAGCAGTACTTC.

The chain combines TRBV12-3 or TRBV12-4 with TRBJ2-3; 8 bases map to TRBD1. The CDR3 extends over 13 amino acids. Losses at the gene ends were 6 bases for V and 4 bases for J; bases not matched to a gene: 3. In DNA, the CDR3 is TGTGCCAGCAGGCGGACAGGGCCAGATACGCAGTATTTT. Protein sequence: CASRRTGPDTQYF.

The gene calls are TRBV2 and TRBJ1-5, with D possibly matching TRBD1 (6 bases). This CDR3 is 15 amino acids long. The ends were cut back, 5 bases at V and 2 bases at J, with 13 bases in the middle. Germline loops: CDR1 SNHLY, CDR2 FYNNEI. The CDR3 is CASSQQGPGNQPQHF. CDR3 nucleotides: TGTGCCAGCAGTCAACAGGGTCCGGGCAATCAGCCCCAGCATTTT. Together with reference TRBV2 and TRBJ1-5, the CDR3 gives the full variable domain: EPEVTQTPSHQVTQMGQEVILRCVPISNHLYFYWYRQILGQKVEFLVSFYNNEISEKSEIFDDQFSVERPDGSNFTLKIRSTKLEDSAMYFCASSQQGPGNQPQHFGDGTRLSIL.

The gene calls are TRBV2 and TRBJ1-5; 8 nucleotides agree with TRBD1. Germline V lookup: CDR1 SNHLY, CDR2 FYNNEI. This CDR3 region has 14 residues. The ends lost 7 bases at V and 2 bases at J; junction bases unmatched: 4. The CDR3 here is CASKSTGGNQPQHF. CDR3 nucleotide sequence: TGTGCCAGCAAATCGACAGGGGGCAATCAGCCCCAGCATTTT.

This chain uses TRBV28 with TRBJ2-1; no firm D call. CDR1 MDHEN and CDR2 SYDVKM come from the germline V gene. This CDR3 region has 13 residues. Trimming took 2 bases from V and 6 from J, leaving 8 bases between them. The CDR3 coding sequence is TGTGCCAGCAGTTTACCCGACTCCAATGAGCAGTTCTTC. Translated, it gives CASSLPDSNEQFF. Supplemented by reference TRBV28 and TRBJ2-1, the full variable domain reads DVKVTQSSRYLVKRTGEKVFLECVQDMDHENMFWYRQDPGLGLRLIYFSYDVKMKEKGDIPEGYSVSREKKERFSLILESASTNQTSMYLCASSLPDSNEQFFGPGTRLTVL.

The rearrangement uses TRBV2 and TRBJ2-5; the match to TRBD1 covers 9 bases. The CDR3 loop spans 14 amino acids. Trimming removed 5 bases from V and 3 bases from J; junction bases left unmatched: 4. CDR1 is SNHLY, CDR2 FYNNEI, per germline. The chain's CDR3 is CASSRDRDEETQYF. The CDR3 DNA reads TGTGCCAGCAGTAGGGACAGGGATGAAGAGACCCAGTACTTC.

The gene calls are TRBV9 and TRBJ2-2; TRBD2 aligns across 12 bases. Germline CDR1 SGDLS, CDR2 YYNGEE. There are 16 residues in the CDR3. V shed 4 bases and J 5 bases; nucleotides not matched to a gene: 6. CDR3 sequence: CASSPRLAGATGELFF. The CDR3 DNA sequence: TGTGCCAGCAGCCCCCGACTAGCGGGAGCGACCGGGGAGCTGTTTTTT.

The V call is TRBV7-8, the J call TRBJ1-5, with TRBD1 matching 8 bases. This CDR3 is 16 amino acids long. V shed 5 bases and J 0 bases; nucleotides not matched to a gene: 6. Per germline, CDR1 SGHVS and CDR2 FQNEAQ. The chain's CDR3 is CASSRWTGLSNQPQHF. In DNA form, the CDR3 reads TGTGCCAGCAGCCGGTGGACAGGGCTTAGCAATCAGCCCCAGCATTTT.

J is TRBJ2-1 and V is TRBV24-1; 9 bases agree with TRBD2. Trimming removed 4 bases from V and 8 bases from J; junction bases left unmatched: 11. The CDR3 is 16 amino acids. CDR1 and CDR2 from the germline V gene are KGHDR and SFDVKD. The CDR3 spells CATSDVVAGGGDEQFF. CDR3 sequence (DNA): TGTGCCACCAGTGACGTAGTGGCGGGAGGGGGGGATGAGCAGTTCTTC.

The chain couples TRBV4-1 to TRBJ1-2; D ambiguous. The germline gives CDR1 MGHRA, CDR2 YSYEKL. Between the trimmed V and J ends, which lost 0 bases and 6 bases, there was a span of 11 bases. The CDR3 has 14 amino acids. In DNA, the CDR3 is TGCGCCAGCAGCCAAGATATCCGGGTTGATGGCTACACCTTC. As protein: CASSQDIRVDGYTF.

The chain combines TRBV19 with TRBJ1-1; perhaps TRBD1 as D (6 bases). Germline lookup yields CDR1 LNHDA and CDR2 SQIVND (reference sequence). V was pared by 7 bases and J by 1 base, with 19 bases between. The CDR3 loop spans 16 amino acids. CDR3 sequence reads: CASTLVEGGPNTEAFF. The CDR3 region has the DNA TGTGCCAGTACCCTAGTAGAGGGGGGGCCGAACACTGAAGCTTTCTTT. Full variable domain (rest looked up from reference TRBV19 and TRBJ1-1): DGGITQSPKYLFRKEGQNVTLSCEQNLNHDAMYWYRQDPGQGLRLIYYSQIVNDFQKGDIAEGYSVSREKKESFPLTVTSAQKNPTAFYLCASTLVEGGPNTEAFFGQGTRLTVV.

The rearrangement joins TRBV14 to TRBJ1-6; D remains ambiguous. Per germline, CDR1 SGHDN and CDR2 FVKESK. Trimming cost V 0 bases and J 8 bases, with 11 bases left between them. The CDR3 has 15 amino acids. The CDR3 sequence: CASSQDRSDYSPLHF. CDR3 sequence (DNA): TGTGCCAGCAGCCAAGATAGATCGGACTATTCACCCCTCCACTTT.

The V call is TRBV5-1, the J call TRBJ1-2; tentative D call: TRBD1 (5 bases). Germline-derived CDR1 and CDR2 are SGHRS and YFSETQ. This CDR3 comprises 14 residues. V shed 6 bases and J shed 7 bases, with 19 bases lying between them. The CDR3 sequence is CASTAATTRGGYTF. CDR3 bases: TGCGCCAGCACCGCAGCCACTACAAGGGGTGGCTACACCTTC.

This clone was counted only a few times. The V call is TRBV28, the J call TRBJ2-4; 7 bases map to TRBD2. This CDR3 is built from 12 residues. Germline V gene sequence: CDR1 MDHEN, CDR2 SYDVKM. V lost 10 bases, J lost 7 bases, and 7 bases stayed unmatched. Here the CDR3 reads CATQVGGNIQYF. The CDR3 nucleotides are TGTGCCACCCAAGTGGGGGGGAACATTCAGTACTTC.